Listed below are T cell receptor beta chains from one sample, sequenced in a study of blood T cell repertoires in COVID-19. Assay used: immunoSEQ multiplex PCR; TCRdb lists only in-frame clones, some missing. The table shows about 240,000 clones, with approximately 86% occurring only once. The sequencing sample was made of peripheral blood. Receptors originate from a woman aged 65 to 85 with active or convalescent COVID-19. Both conserved end residues are part of each CDR3. The D gene is left open where the match is weak. Not all rows give a size; the values are once, few, many and, for expanded clones, a class.

TRBV9	few	TRBJ1-2	.	TGTGCCAGCAGCGTAGCTACGACGCCGGGAGACTACACCTTC	CASSVATTPGDYTF
TRBV6-5	.	TRBJ1-2	TRBD1	TGTGCCAGCAGTCGACAGGGGGCTCAGGGCTACACCTTC	CASSRQGAQGYTF
TRBV19	.	TRBJ2-7	.	TGTGCCAGTAAGCCCGCAGGTCCCACTTTTTACGAGCAGTACTTC	CASKPAGPTFYEQYF
TRBV7-4	.	TRBJ2-4	.	TGTGCCAGCAGCTTAAGCCCCTGCCGAATTCAGTACTTC	CASSLSPCRIQYF
TRBV11-2	.	TRBJ2-1	TRBD2	TGTGCCAGCAGCCCGGGGGGGTTAGCCTACAATGAGCAGTTCTTC	CASSPGGLAYNEQFF
TRBV5-8	few	TRBJ1-5	.	TGTGCCAGCAGCTTGCGGCAGGGGTATCAGCCCCAGCATTTT	CASSLRQGYQPQHF
TRBV12-3/TRBV12-4	.	TRBJ2-5	TRBD2	TGTGCCAGCAGCGCGGGGGGGCCGACCCAGTACTTC	CASSAGGPTQYF
TRBV11-3	.	TRBJ2-5	.	TGTGCCAGCAGCCCCGCGGGACTTCAAGAGACCCAGTACTTC	CASSPAGLQETQYF
TRBV7-9	once	TRBJ1-2	TRBD1	TGTGCCAGCAGCGCCGGCGGGGACAGCCAATATGGCTACACCTTC	CASSAGGDSQYGYTF
TRBV19	.	TRBJ1-5	TRBD1	TGTGCCAGTCTAAGGGGACAGGGGGCGAGACAGCCCCAGCATTTT	CASLRGQGARQPQHF
TRBV11-2	.	TRBJ1-5	.	TGTGCCAGCAGCTTTGAGGCGTACAGCAATCAGCCCCAGCATTTT	CASSFEAYSNQPQHF
TRBV9	.	TRBJ2-2	.	TGTGCCAGCAGCGTAGGTGGTAGCCGGACCGGGGAGCTGTTTTTT	CASSVGGSRTGELFF